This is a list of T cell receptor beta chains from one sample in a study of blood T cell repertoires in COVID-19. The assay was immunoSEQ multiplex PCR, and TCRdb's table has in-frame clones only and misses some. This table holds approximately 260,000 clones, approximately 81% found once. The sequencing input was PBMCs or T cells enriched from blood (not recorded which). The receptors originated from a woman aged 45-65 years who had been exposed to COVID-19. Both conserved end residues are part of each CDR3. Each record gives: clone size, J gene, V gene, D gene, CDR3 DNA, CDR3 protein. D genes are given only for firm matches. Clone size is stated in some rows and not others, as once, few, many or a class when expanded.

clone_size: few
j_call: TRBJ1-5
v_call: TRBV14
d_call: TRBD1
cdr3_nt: TGTGCCAGCAGCCAACCCGGGACAGGGGTGGCGGTCGTCCTGTCCAATCAGCCCCAGCATTTT
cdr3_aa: CASSQPGTGVAVVLSNQPQHF

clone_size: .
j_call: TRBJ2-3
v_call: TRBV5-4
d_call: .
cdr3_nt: TGTGCCACCTCGAAGAGTAGTCCCACAGATACGCAGTATTTT
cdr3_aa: CATSKSSPTDTQYF

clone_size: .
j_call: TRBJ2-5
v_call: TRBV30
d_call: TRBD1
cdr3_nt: TGTGCCTGGAGTGTACGCAGGGGGGAGACCCAGTACTTC
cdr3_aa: CAWSVRRGETQYF

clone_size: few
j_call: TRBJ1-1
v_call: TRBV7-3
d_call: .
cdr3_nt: TGTGCCAGCAGCTTAACCGGTCAAGGGAGCGGCACTGAAGCTTTCTTT
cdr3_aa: CASSLTGQGSGTEAFF

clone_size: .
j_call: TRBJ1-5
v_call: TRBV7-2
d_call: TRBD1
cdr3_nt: TGTGCCAGCAGCTTAGGGGGACAGGGGCAAAGCAATCAGCCCCAGCATTTT
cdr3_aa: CASSLGGQGQSNQPQHF

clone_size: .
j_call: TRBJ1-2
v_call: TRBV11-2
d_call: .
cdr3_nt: TGTGCCAGCAGTCAAGACAGTCTATATGGCTACACCTTC
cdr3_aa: CASSQDSLYGYTF

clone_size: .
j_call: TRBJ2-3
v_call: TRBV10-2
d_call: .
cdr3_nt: TGCGCCAGCAGTGAAGCTTGGGGGCGCACAGATACGCAGTATTTT
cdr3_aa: CASSEAWGRTDTQYF

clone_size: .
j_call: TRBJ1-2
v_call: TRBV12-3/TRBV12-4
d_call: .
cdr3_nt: TGTGCCAGCAGTAGGGACATTAACTATGGCTACACCTTC
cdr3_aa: CASSRDINYGYTF

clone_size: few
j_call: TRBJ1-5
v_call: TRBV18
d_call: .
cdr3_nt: TGTGCCAGCTCACCAGGGAGGGTGGATCAGCCCCAGCATTTT
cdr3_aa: CASSPGRVDQPQHF

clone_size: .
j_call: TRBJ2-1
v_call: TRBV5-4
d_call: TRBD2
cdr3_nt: TGTGCCAGCAGCTTGCTCGGACTAGTCCTTAATGAGCAGTTCTTC
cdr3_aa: CASSLLGLVLNEQFF

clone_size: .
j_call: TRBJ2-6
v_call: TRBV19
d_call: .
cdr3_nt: TGTGCCAGTAGTATTAGGCCAGGGGCTGGGGCCAACGTCCTGACTTTC
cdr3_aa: CASSIRPGAGANVLTF

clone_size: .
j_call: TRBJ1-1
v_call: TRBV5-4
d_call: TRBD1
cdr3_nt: TGTGCCAGCAGAGAAATCCAGGGGGCCACTGAAGCTTTCTTT
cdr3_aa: CASREIQGATEAFF

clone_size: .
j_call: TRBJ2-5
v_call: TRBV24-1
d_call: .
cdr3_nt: TGTGCCACCAGTGATTTGGGAGGCGTCACCCAGTACTTC
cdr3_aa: CATSDLGGVTQYF

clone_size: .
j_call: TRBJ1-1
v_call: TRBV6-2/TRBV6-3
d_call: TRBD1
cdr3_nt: TGTGCCAGCAGCCAAACCCAGACAGGGTCGGAAGCTTTCTTT
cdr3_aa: CASSQTQTGSEAFF

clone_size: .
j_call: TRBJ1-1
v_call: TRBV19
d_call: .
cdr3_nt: TGTGCCAGTAGTATGGGGGCGGCTGAAGCTTTCTTT
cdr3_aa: CASSMGAAEAFF

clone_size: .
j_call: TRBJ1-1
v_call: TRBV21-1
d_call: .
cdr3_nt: TGTGCCAGCACCCCGGTTCCTACTGAAGCTTTCTTT
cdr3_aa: CASTPVPTEAFF